This is a list of T cell receptor beta chains from one sample in a study of human T cells and chemical hapten exposure. TCRdb redid the calling of the RACE reads with MiXCR, one entry per CDR3 protein. The table lists some 52,000 distinct CDR3 sequences, 9.5% to 11% of them singletons, with approximately 1.8% in the top ten. Source: whole blood, taken in connection with sensitization to the hapten diphenylcyclopropenone (DPC). The receptor source for this set is a woman between 40 and 55 years old with alopecia areata. Some clones in this sample may be carry-over from other donors' samples. Each CDR3 is given with its conserved first and last residue. A D gene is named only where the DNA matches it firmly. Clone size is shown for a subset of rows, as once, few, many or a class of expanded clone.

>14|many|TRBD1|TRBV5-1|TRBJ1-1
TGCGCCAGCAGCCCGTTTACAGGGGACACTGAAGCTTTCTTT
CASSPFTGDTEAFF
>13|few|TRBD2|TRBV12-3/TRBV12-4|TRBJ2-2
TGTGCCAGCAGGCAGACTAGCCACTCGGAGCTGTTTTTT
CASRQTSHSELFF
>14|-|-|TRBV18|TRBJ1-2
TGTGCCAGCTCACCACCGATGACAGCCTATGGCTACACCTTC
CASSPPMTAYGYTF
>14|-|-|TRBV25-1|TRBJ1-2
TGTGCCAGCAGTTCAGGGTTCCCCTCGGATGGCTACACCTTC
CASSSGFPSDGYTF
>14|few|-|TRBV19|TRBJ2-1
TGTGCCAGTAGTATTGGTGGACTGGGCGGAGGTTTGTTCTTC
CASSIGGLGGGLFF
>12|-|-|TRBV12-3/TRBV12-4|TRBJ2-5
TGTGCCAGCGGAGGGGGACGGGGGACCCAGTACTTC
CASGGGRGTQYF
>12|few|-|TRBV28|TRBJ2-3
TGTGCCAGCAGCCAAGCCTCATTTACGCAGTATTTT
CASSQASFTQYF
>12|many|-|TRBV6-2/TRBV6-3|TRBJ1-1
TGTGCCAGCAGAACCGTGGCAACTGAAGCTTTCTTT
CASRTVATEAFF
>16|-|TRBD1|TRBV11-1|TRBJ2-2
TGTGCCAGCAGACGACGAGACAGGGGCCACACCGGGGAGCTGTTTTTT
CASRRRDRGHTGELFF
>16|many|TRBD2|TRBV5-4|TRBJ2-3
TGTGCCAGCAGCTTGGGGGCGGGAGTTCAAACAGATACGCAGTATTTT
CASSLGAGVQTDTQYF
>15|-|TRBD2|TRBV4-1|TRBJ2-1
TGCGCCAGCAGCCAAGCGGGACTAGCATACAATGAGCAGTTCTTC
CASSQAGLAYNEQFF
>14|-|-|TRBV9|TRBJ2-7
TGTGCCAGCAGCGTAGAAGACTACAACTACGAGCAGTACTTC
CASSVEDYNYEQYF
>14|many|-|TRBV11-2|TRBJ2-5
TGTGCCAGCAGCTACCGCGCCCCCGGTGAGACCCAGTACTTC
CASSYRAPGETQYF
>16|many|-|TRBV28|TRBJ2-1
TGTGCCAGCAGTTCATCCGGGACATTTCTCCACAATGAGCAGTTCTTC
CASSSSGTFLHNEQFF
>13|-|-|TRBV7-2|TRBJ2-5
TGTGCCAGCAGCCAAAATCAGGGTGAGACCCAGTACTTC
CASSQNQGETQYF
>15|many|TRBD2|TRBV2|TRBJ2-4
TGTGCCAGCAGGAGGACTAGCGGGAGCATTGACATTCAGTACTTC
CASRRTSGSIDIQYF
>14|few|TRBD1|TRBV12-3/TRBV12-4|TRBJ1-6
TGTGCCAGCACTAAGACAGGGGTTAATTCACCCCTCCACTTT
CASTKTGVNSPLHF
>16|many|TRBD1|TRBV11-3|TRBJ2-5
TGTGCCAGCAGCCTCCCGGAGGACAGGGGGAAAGAGACCCAGTACTTC
CASSLPEDRGKETQYF
>12|few|TRBD1|TRBV28|TRBJ2-5
TGTGCCAGCAGACAGGGGCGAGAGACCCAGTACTTC
CASRQGRETQYF
>14|many|-|TRBV3-1|TRBJ2-5
TGTGCCAGCAGCCAATTGGACTACCAAGAGACCCAGTACTTC
CASSQLDYQETQYF
>14|many|-|TRBV7-2|TRBJ2-5
TGTGCCAGCAGCTTAGTGGCGGTACAAGAGACCCAGTACTTC
CASSLVAVQETQYF
>15|-|-|TRBV5-1|TRBJ2-2
TGCGCCAGCAGCCAAGACAGGCTTGGGGCCGGGGAGCTGTTTTTT
CASSQDRLGAGELFF
>14|-|TRBD1|TRBV4-1|TRBJ2-7
TGCGCCAGCAGCCCGGACAGGGGACCCTACGAGCAGTACTTC
CASSPDRGPYEQYF
>13|few|-|TRBV6-5|TRBJ1-1
TGTGCCAGCAGTTACGCCAGAAATCTTGAAGCTTTCTTT
CASSYARNLEAFF
>14|-|TRBD1|TRBV20-1|TRBJ1-3
TGCAGTGCTAGAGAAGCAGGGGGGAGAAACACCATATATTTT
CSAREAGGRNTIYF
>14|many|-|TRBV7-9|TRBJ1-1
TGTGCCAGCAGCTTAGGTGGTAACGGTTATGAAGCTTTCTTT
CASSLGGNGYEAFF
>17|many|-|TRBV21-1|TRBJ2-5
TGTGCCAGCAGCTTTCTCTCGCGACCCGAAGGGGAAGAGACCCAGTACTTC
CASSFLSRPEGEETQYF
>13|many|TRBD1|TRBV29-1|TRBJ1-1
TGCAGCGTTGTTAGACAGGGACGTGTTGAAGCTTTCTTT
CSVVRQGRVEAFF
>13|many|-|TRBV12-3/TRBV12-4|TRBJ1-5
TGTGCCAGCAGTTCAGGGGCCCTTGGGCCCCAGCATTTT
CASSSGALGPQHF
>14|many|-|TRBV5-5|TRBJ2-3
TGTGCCAGCAGCTTGGACGTTTCCACAGATACGCAGTATTTT
CASSLDVSTDTQYF
>11|-|-|TRBV6-2/TRBV6-3|TRBJ2-2
TGTGCCAGCAGTCTCACCGGGGAGCTGTTTTTT
CASSLTGELFF
>16|many|-|TRBV10-3|TRBJ1-5
TGTGCCATCAGTGCAGGACAGCCAAATAGCAATCAGCCCCAGCATTTT
CAISAGQPNSNQPQHF
>16|many|-|TRBV3-1|TRBJ2-5
TGTGCCAGCAGCCAAGATGCCCTTATCCTTCAAGAGACCCAGTACTTC
CASSQDALILQETQYF
>14|many|TRBD1|TRBV11-3|TRBJ1-2
TGTGCCAGCAGCACTCATTCAGGACAGGACGGCTACACCTTC
CASSTHSGQDGYTF
>16|many|TRBD2|TRBV4-3|TRBJ2-1
TGCGCCAGCAGCCTAGCGGGGGGAACAACCTACAATGAGCAGTTCTTC
CASSLAGGTTYNEQFF
>13|many|TRBD2|TRBV7-6|TRBJ2-7
TGTGCCAGCAGCTTGCGAGCGGGAGTCGAGCAGTACTTC
CASSLRAGVEQYF
>14|many|-|TRBV10-2|TRBJ2-1
TGCGCCAGCTCCCCGTTAATGTCTGGCAATGAGCAGTTCTTC
CASSPLMSGNEQFF
>16|-|TRBD2|TRBV7-2|TRBJ2-5
TGTGCCAGCGGCACAGGACTAGCGGGCGGCCAAGAGACCCAGTACTTC
CASGTGLAGGQETQYF
>13|few|-|TRBV5-1|TRBJ1-1
TGCGCCAGCAGTCAAGGCTGGAACACTGAAGCTTTCTTT
CASSQGWNTEAFF
>14|many|TRBD1|TRBV2|TRBJ1-2
TGTGCCAGCAGTGTGGGACAGGGGCTATCTGGCTACACCTTC
CASSVGQGLSGYTF
>13|-|-|TRBV29-1|TRBJ2-3
TGCAGCGTTGAGCTAGCCCGGCCAGATACGCAGTATTTT
CSVELARPDTQYF
>13|few|-|TRBV28|TRBJ2-1
TGTGCCAGCAGCGGGCCCATCCAGAATGAGCAGTTCTTC
CASSGPIQNEQFF
>16|-|-|TRBV4-3|TRBJ1-4
TGCGCCAGCAGCCAAGGGGCTCGAGGGTTCAATGAAAAACTGTTTTTT
CASSQGARGFNEKLFF
>15|few|TRBD1|TRBV12-3/TRBV12-4|TRBJ1-5
TGTGCCAGCAGTCCGGACAGGGCTAGCAATCAGCCCCAGCATTTT
CASSPDRASNQPQHF
>15|-|-|TRBV4-2|TRBJ2-6
TGTGCCAGCAGCCAAGGAGTTTCTGGGGCCAACGTCCTGACTTTC
CASSQGVSGANVLTF
>14|few|-|TRBV4-2|TRBJ2-7
TGTGCCAGCAGCCAAGTTACAGGGACATACGAGCAGTACTTC
CASSQVTGTYEQYF
>12|-|TRBD1|TRBV6-5|TRBJ1-4
TGTGCCAGCAGTAGACAGGGGGAAAAACTGTTTTTT
CASSRQGEKLFF
>14|-|-|TRBV12-3/TRBV12-4|TRBJ2-3
TGTGCCAGCAGTGACTCCCTCGGCACAGATACGCAGTATTTT
CASSDSLGTDTQYF
>11|-|-|TRBV28|TRBJ1-2
TGTGCCAGTTTGAAGAGTGCTGGCTACACCTTC
CASLKSAGYTF
>14|-|-|TRBV20-1|TRBJ1-4
TGCAGTGCTAGAACGGGGGGGATTAATGAAAAACTGTTTTTT
CSARTGGINEKLFF
>17|-|TRBD2|TRBV27|TRBJ2-1
TGTGCCAGCAGTTCTCCGACTAGCGGGGCCTCCTACAATGAGCAGTTCTTC
CASSSPTSGASYNEQFF
>15|-|-|TRBV12-3/TRBV12-4|TRBJ1-6
TGTGCCAGCAGTTTAGGAGGGACCTATAATTCACCCCTCCACTTT
CASSLGGTYNSPLHF
>13|-|-|TRBV25-1|TRBJ2-5
TGTGCCAGCAGTGATGGTTGGCGTGGGACCCAGTACTTC
CASSDGWRGTQYF